These 5 T cell receptor beta chains were sequenced from one sample in a study of graft-versus-host responses after intestinal transplantation. Assay used: immunoSEQ multiplex PCR; TCRdb lists only in-frame clones, some missing. The table shows 99,000 or so clones, with about 88% occurring only once. No antigens are known for them. This sample comprised unstimulated CD4+ T cells sorted from spleen or lymph node cells, obtained before intestinal transplant. All receptors derive from a human donor who received an intestinal transplant.

V usage is TRBV2 and J usage is TRBJ1-3, with D perhaps matching TRBD1 (6 bases). Looked up from germline, CDR1 is SNHLY and CDR2 is FYNNEI. The length of the CDR3 is 16 residues. The ends were cut back, 5 bases at V and 0 bases at J, with 14 bases in the middle. The CDR3 DNA reads TGTGCCAGCAGTCTACAGGGAACTGACTCTGGAAACACCATATATTTT. It is translated as CASSLQGTDSGNTIYF.

This chain connects TRBV6-6 to TRBJ2-7; D tentatively fits TRBD1 or TRBD2 (5 bases each). Looked up from germline, CDR1 is MNHNY and CDR2 is SVGAGI (reference sequence). V dropped 5 bases and J dropped 2 bases, with 10 bases sitting between them. The CDR3 is 13 amino acids. The CDR3 DNA reads TGTGCCAGCAGTAGGGACCTGGCCTACGAGCAGTACTTC. Its translation is CASSRDLAYEQYF.

The V gene is TRBV30, the J gene TRBJ1-6; D gene ambiguous. Germline assignment: CDR1 GTSNPN and CDR2 SVGIG (reference sequence). Trimming took 0 bases from V and 8 from J, leaving 11 bases between them. The CDR3 spans 14 residues. As DNA, the CDR3 is TGTGCCTGGAGTGTGGAGGGATGGGATTCACCCCTCCACTTT. Translated: CAWSVEGWDSPLHF. Supplemented by reference TRBV30 and TRBJ1-6, the full variable domain reads SQTIHQWPATLVQPVGSPLSLECTVEGTSNPNLYWYRQAAGRGLQLLFYSVGIGQISSEVPQNLSASRPQDRQFILSSKKLLLSDSGFYLCAWSVEGWDSPLHFGNGTRLTVT.

The rearrangement joins TRBV30 to TRBJ2-1; TRBD2 matches 7 bases. The CDR3 is 18 residues long. V dropped 3 bases and J dropped 2; count of bases not matched to a gene: 16. Germline V gene data show CDR1 as GTSNPN and CDR2 as SVGIG (reference sequence). Here the CDR3 DNA reads TGTGCCTGGAGGGGAGGGGTTCCGGCGGGAGCTCCCTACAATGAGCAGTTCTTC. Protein product: CAWRGGVPAGAPYNEQFF.

The chain is built from TRBV6-6 and TRBJ1-2; D is uncertain. V lost 2 bases and J 8 bases, leaving 9 bases between the germline ends. The germline V gene has CDR1 MNHNY and CDR2 SVGAGI (reference sequence). This CDR3 comprises 12 residues. This chain's CDR3 is CASSYDGEGYTF. The CDR3 DNA reads TGTGCCAGCAGTTACGACGGCGAGGGCTACACCTTC.